Shown below are 11 T cell receptor beta chains from a single sample sequenced in a study of blood T cells in healthy people across ages. With a J-beta primer mix and a sample-barcoded 5' primer, a second PCR ran roughly 6 to 11 cycles. TCRdb processed the 5' RACE reads anew with MiXCR; each CDR3 protein has one entry. The table lists about 1,500,000 distinct CDR3 sequences, roughly 40% of them singletons. The material sequenced was blood. The receptor source for this set is a woman younger than 35 in good health.

This chain joins TRBV19 and TRBJ2-5; D perhaps matches TRBD2 (6 bases). The CDR3 contains 15 residues. Germline CDR1 LNHDA, CDR2 SQIVND (reference sequence). V lost 7 bases and J 2 bases, leaving 17 bases between the germline ends. The CDR3 nucleotides read TGTGCCAGTACCCCAACGGCGGGGCAACAAGAGACCCAGTACTTC. Protein: CASTPTAGQQETQYF. The full variable domain, in which reference TRBV19 and TRBJ2-5 provide the parts outside the CDR3, is DGGITQSPKYLFRKEGQNVTLSCEQNLNHDAMYWYRQDPGQGLRLIYYSQIVNDFQKGDIAEGYSVSREKKESFPLTVTSAQKNPTAFYLCASTPTAGQQETQYFGPGTRLLVL.

A few counts support this clonotype. The CDR3 bases are TGTGCCAGCAACGGGGTACCGGTCTTGGAGACCCAGTACTTC. This translates into CASNGVPVLETQYF. The rearrangement uses TRBV6-6 and TRBJ2-5; D possibly corresponds to TRBD2 (5 bases). CDR3 size: 14 residues. The germline gives CDR1 MNHNY, CDR2 SVGAGI (reference sequence). Trimming took 7 bases from V and 5 from J, leaving 17 bases between them.

The chain joins TRBV10-3 to TRBJ1-2; unclear D gene. The germline V and J ends were trimmed by 7 bases and 4 bases, with 16 bases remaining between them. The CDR3 is made up of 14 amino acids. Germline assignment: CDR1 ENHRY and CDR2 SYGVKD. CDR3 DNA sequence: TGTGCCATCACGGGCACCCCCGGCGGCTATGGCTACACCTTC. Encoded protein: CAITGTPGGYGYTF.

The chain uses TRBV13 and TRBJ2-7, with D possibly being TRBD1 (5 bases). The CDR3 loop spans 14 amino acids. From germline, CDR1 is PRHDT and CDR2 FYEKMQ (reference sequence). V was shortened by 4 bases and J by 6 bases, with 16 bases between the two germline ends. CDR3: CASSSGRAESEQYF. The CDR3 coding sequence is TGTGCCAGCAGCTCAGGCAGGGCGGAAAGCGAGCAGTACTTC.

Of note for this clonotype: A much larger clone is a single base away; this may be a read error. The genes are TRBV29-1 and TRBJ2-7, with D perhaps TRBD2 (6 bases). The ends were cut back, 5 bases at V and 0 bases at J, with 14 bases in the middle. Germline V gene data show CDR1 as SQVTM and CDR2 as ANQGSEA. The CDR3 spans 14 residues. Here the CDR3 DNA reads TGCAGCGTTCTCGGTCAGGAGGGCTCCTACGAGCAGTACTTC. This sequence encodes CSVLGQEGSYEQYF.

This clonotype was observed at least ten times. The chain is built from TRBV28 and TRBJ2-5, with TRBD2 as a possible D gene (5 bases). Germline V CDR1 and CDR2: MDHEN, SYDVKM. The CDR3 is 17 residues long. V was cut by 6 bases and J by 2 bases, with 22 bases left in between. In DNA, the CDR3 is TGTGCCAGCAGCTGGACCCCGTCGGCGGGCGATCAAGAGACCCAGTACTTC. Translated: CASSWTPSAGDQETQYF.

For this clonotype: At one end the junction does not follow the germline gene, possibly because of a read error. The rearrangement joins TRBV6-1 to TRBJ1-2; 7 nucleotides align to TRBD1. The CDR3 loop spans 15 amino acids. CDR1 MNHNS and CDR2 SASEGT come from the germline V gene. The CDR3 sequence: CASREGGWRNYGYTF. For the CDR3, the DNA is TGTGCCAGCAGGGAAGGGGGCTGGAGGAACTATGGCTACACCTTC.

The rearrangement uses TRBV11-2 and TRBJ1-2; TRBD1 aligns across 9 bases. The CDR3 contains 14 residues. V trimming: 6 bases; J trimming: 4 bases; junction bases outside the gene matches: 6. Per germline, CDR1 SGHAT and CDR2 FQNNGV. The CDR3 region has the DNA TGTGCCAGCAGGAATACAGGGGGCGCCTATGGCTACACCTTC. The encoded protein is CASRNTGGAYGYTF.

This clonotype has just a few counts. The chain couples TRBV7-4 to TRBJ2-7, with 9 bases identical to TRBD2. V was clipped by 5 bases and J by 3 bases; unmatched bases: 8. The V gene's germline CDR1 is SGHVT and CDR2 SQSDAQ. CDR3 size: 15 residues. The CDR3 spells CASSPGRREGYEQYF. The CDR3 nucleotides are TGTGCCAGCAGCCCGGGAAGGCGGGAGGGCTACGAGCAGTACTTC.

This clonotype appeared a few times. J is TRBJ2-1 and V is TRBV15, with D perhaps matching TRBD2 (5 bases). V was pared by 1 base and J by 2 bases, with 15 bases between. Germline V gene lookup returns CDR1 LNHNV and CDR2 YYDKDF (reference sequence). The CDR3 contains 17 residues. The CDR3 DNA sequence: TGTGCCACCAGCAGAGTCCCTAGCCTACTCCCCTACAATGAGCAGTTCTTC. Protein product: CATSRVPSLLPYNEQFF.

This chain joins TRBV10-3 and TRBJ1-1; weak D call: TRBD1 (6 bases). Germline-derived CDR1 and CDR2 are ENHRY and SYGVKD. The CDR3 runs to 16 residues. V dropped 6 bases and J dropped 10 bases, with 27 bases sitting between them. This CDR3 reads CAISPTGTGSFVRAFF. Written as DNA, the CDR3 is TGTGCCATCAGCCCTACGGGAACAGGGTCGTTCGTACGAGCTTTCTTT.